This TCR beta chain appears in the sequencing data of a study of cytomegalovirus exposure and HLA in healthy donors. Study summary: The 120 validation repertoires used the same platform as the roughly 700 first-cohort repertoires (as reported by a later analysis).

Comment on this clone: The antigen is unknown.

Produced via immunoSEQ multiplex PCR; TCRdb's table is partial and in-frame only. The sample lists under 75,000 clones; 85% to 95% were seen once. Whole-study results and caveats: TCR clusters originating in the first cohort tended to co-occur in the 110 or so validation repertoires, according to a later analysis. Listed as cytomegalovirus-associated were 150 to 200 TCR beta chains. A few of the chains that were CMV-associated were confirmed in vitro to be specific for CMV antigens.

The CDR3 has 15 amino acids. Germline CDR1 reads LNHNV; CDR2 reads YYDKDF (reference sequence). Trimming removed 1 base at V and 7 bases at J, with 17 bases between. Sample: PBMCs. The chain recombines TRBV15 with TRBJ2-7, with a weak D call TRBD2 (7 bases). The receptor comes from a woman between 18 and 30 years old in good health and CMV-seropositive. CDR3 DNA sequence: TGTGCCACCAGCAGAGGTATCGGGGGGCCGCGGGAGCAGTACTTC. The encoded protein is CATSRGIGGPREQYF.